The clone carrying this T cell receptor beta chain turned up a few times. Its antigen is not known. This sample stems from a study of human T cells and chemical hapten exposure. About the study: Slight differences in pooled library volume were the main source of varying TCR yields across samples. Study conclusions and caveats: DPC sensitization left the count of TCRs above 1 in 1000 unchanged.

The CDR3 has 13 residues. V lost 5 bases to trimming and J lost 7 bases; unmatched junction nucleotides: 4. Germline V gives CDR1 SGHTA, CDR2 FQGTGA. Single cDNA molecules in the library carried unique molecular identifiers attached during preparation. As processed by the authors: Counting gave a median of around 89,000 TCRs per sample, with values ranging from about 23,224 to 700,000. Each CDR3 protein is one row after TCRdb ran MiXCR on the RACE reads. For this entry, the V and J calls and clone size follow TCRdb and not the study's own pipeline. Among roughly 130,000 distinct CDR3 sequences listed, 8.5% to 9.5% were seen once. The time point denotes: healthy volunteer bleed at 2 weeks. The authors' total RNA extraction used unfractionated whole blood.

What was sequenced was whole blood. This receptor was obtained from a male donor in good health. Some clones in this sample may be carry-over from other donors' samples. This sequence joins TRBV7-3 and TRBJ1-2; 10 nucleotides line up with TRBD1. The CDR3 coding sequence is TGTGCCAGCAGCAACCGGGACAGGGGTGGCTACACCTTC. Translating it yields CASSNRDRGGYTF. The full variable domain, with the rest looked up from reference TRBV7-3 and TRBJ1-2, is GAGVSQTPSNKVTEKGKYVELRCDPISGHTALYWYRQSLGQGPEFLIYFQGTGAADDSGLPNDRFFAVRPEGSVSTLKIQRTERGDSAVYLCASSNRDRGGYTFGSGTRLTVV.